A selection of T cell receptor beta chains follows, all from one sample in a study of cytomegalovirus exposure and HLA in healthy donors. Clones were read by immunoSEQ multiplex PCR, and TCRdb kept only the in-frame ones, dropping some. Among about 95,000 clones listed, about 81% were seen once. What was sequenced was PBMCs. Source of these receptors: a woman in her 40s in good health and CMV-seropositive. Each CDR3 is given with its conserved first and last residue. The order of the fields is D gene, J gene, V gene, clone size, CDR3 DNA, CDR3 protein. The D gene is left open where the match is weak. Not all rows give a size; the values are once, few, many and, for expanded clones, a class.

D gene: NA
J gene: TRBJ2-6
V gene: TRBV27
clone size: NA
CDR3 DNA: TGTGCCAGCAGTCCGGGCATAGCGCGTCTCTCTGGGGCCAACGTCCTGACTTTC
CDR3 protein: CASSPGIARLSGANVLTF

D gene: TRBD2
J gene: TRBJ2-1
V gene: TRBV29-1
clone size: NA
CDR3 DNA: TGCAGCACCTCTGCGGGGGTCTCCTACAATGAGCAGTTCTTC
CDR3 protein: CSTSAGVSYNEQFF

D gene: NA
J gene: TRBJ2-3
V gene: TRBV9
clone size: NA
CDR3 DNA: TGTGCCAGCAGCGTCCTAGCCCTCACAGATACGCAGTATTTT
CDR3 protein: CASSVLALTDTQYF

D gene: TRBD2
J gene: TRBJ2-2
V gene: TRBV9
clone size: NA
CDR3 DNA: TGTGCCAGCAGGGATGGTCCGCGGGAGACGCGGGGAACATCCGGGGAGCTGTTTTTT
CDR3 protein: CASRDGPRETRGTSGELFF

D gene: TRBD1
J gene: TRBJ2-3
V gene: TRBV15
clone size: NA
CDR3 DNA: TGTGCCACCAGCAGAGAAGGGACAGGGGGGTTGGATACGCAGTATTTT
CDR3 protein: CATSREGTGGLDTQYF

D gene: TRBD1
J gene: TRBJ2-1
V gene: TRBV4-1
clone size: NA
CDR3 DNA: TGCGCCAGCAGCCAAGCGGGGACAGGGGCCTACAATGAGCAGTTCTTC
CDR3 protein: CASSQAGTGAYNEQFF

D gene: TRBD1
J gene: TRBJ1-1
V gene: TRBV5-6
clone size: once
CDR3 DNA: TGTGCCAGCAGACCTGGGACAGCGAACACTGAAGCTTTCTTT
CDR3 protein: CASRPGTANTEAFF

D gene: NA
J gene: TRBJ2-5
V gene: TRBV21-1
clone size: NA
CDR3 DNA: TGTGCCAGCACCAAAGGAGGTAATGGGACTTGCCAAGAGACCCAGTACTTC
CDR3 protein: CASTKGGNGTCQETQYF

D gene: TRBD2
J gene: TRBJ2-3
V gene: TRBV10-3
clone size: NA
CDR3 DNA: TGTGCCATCAGTGGACTAGCTAGCACAGATACGCAGTATTTT
CDR3 protein: CAISGLASTDTQYF

D gene: NA
J gene: TRBJ1-4
V gene: TRBV7-6
clone size: NA
CDR3 DNA: TGTGCCAGCAGCCCTAGTGGGCCGCGACAGGCGGAAAAACTGTTTTTT
CDR3 protein: CASSPSGPRQAEKLFF

D gene: NA
J gene: TRBJ2-1
V gene: TRBV5-1
clone size: NA
CDR3 DNA: TGCGCCAGCAGCCCAATTTCGCCGAGCTCCTACAATGAGCAGTTCTTC
CDR3 protein: CASSPISPSSYNEQFF

D gene: TRBD2
J gene: TRBJ2-5
V gene: TRBV5-1
clone size: NA
CDR3 DNA: TGCGCCAGCAGCCTGACTAGCGTCGGACACCAAGAGACCCAGTACTTC
CDR3 protein: CASSLTSVGHQETQYF

D gene: NA
J gene: TRBJ1-5
V gene: TRBV19
clone size: NA
CDR3 DNA: TGTGCCAGTAGTATTGGGCGAGATCAGCCCCAGCATTTT
CDR3 protein: CASSIGRDQPQHF

D gene: NA
J gene: TRBJ2-7
V gene: TRBV11-3
clone size: NA
CDR3 DNA: TGTGCCAGCAGCTCCAGTGACAGAATAGACGAGCAGTACTTC
CDR3 protein: CASSSSDRIDEQYF

D gene: TRBD1
J gene: TRBJ2-5
V gene: TRBV28
clone size: NA
CDR3 DNA: TGTGCCAGCAGTCTAGCGGGCAGGGACAGGGGGGAGACCCAGTACTTC
CDR3 protein: CASSLAGRDRGETQYF

D gene: TRBD2
J gene: TRBJ2-5
V gene: TRBV7-6
clone size: NA
CDR3 DNA: TGTGCCAGCAGCTTACTAGCGGGAGGCGAGACCCAGTACTTC
CDR3 protein: CASSLLAGGETQYF

D gene: TRBD1
J gene: TRBJ1-5
V gene: TRBV19
clone size: once
CDR3 DNA: TGTGCCACCGACAGGGGGCTAGGCAATCAGCCCCAGCATTTT
CDR3 protein: CATDRGLGNQPQHF

D gene: NA
J gene: TRBJ2-3
V gene: TRBV19
clone size: NA
CDR3 DNA: TGTGCCAGTAGTACGCTAGTCTCGGATACGCAGTATTTT
CDR3 protein: CASSTLVSDTQYF

D gene: NA
J gene: TRBJ1-2
V gene: TRBV4-1
clone size: NA
CDR3 DNA: TGCGCCAGCAGCGGGAGGGAGACTAACTATGGCTACACCTTC
CDR3 protein: CASSGRETNYGYTF

D gene: TRBD2
J gene: TRBJ2-2
V gene: TRBV5-1
clone size: NA
CDR3 DNA: TGCGCCAGCAGCCCTAGACTAGCGGGAGAGGCCGGGGAGCTGTTTTTT
CDR3 protein: CASSPRLAGEAGELFF

D gene: TRBD1
J gene: TRBJ2-2
V gene: TRBV5-1
clone size: few
CDR3 DNA: TGCGCCACGGGACAGCGGAATACCGGGGAGCTGTTTTTT
CDR3 protein: CATGQRNTGELFF

D gene: NA
J gene: TRBJ1-1
V gene: TRBV7-9
clone size: NA
CDR3 DNA: TGTGCCAGCAGTAGGGACATGAACACTGAAGCTTTCTTT
CDR3 protein: CASSRDMNTEAFF

D gene: TRBD1
J gene: TRBJ1-5
V gene: TRBV6-6
clone size: NA
CDR3 DNA: TGTGCCAGCAGTTACATTTCACAGGGGGGACAGCCCCAGCATTTT
CDR3 protein: CASSYISQGGQPQHF